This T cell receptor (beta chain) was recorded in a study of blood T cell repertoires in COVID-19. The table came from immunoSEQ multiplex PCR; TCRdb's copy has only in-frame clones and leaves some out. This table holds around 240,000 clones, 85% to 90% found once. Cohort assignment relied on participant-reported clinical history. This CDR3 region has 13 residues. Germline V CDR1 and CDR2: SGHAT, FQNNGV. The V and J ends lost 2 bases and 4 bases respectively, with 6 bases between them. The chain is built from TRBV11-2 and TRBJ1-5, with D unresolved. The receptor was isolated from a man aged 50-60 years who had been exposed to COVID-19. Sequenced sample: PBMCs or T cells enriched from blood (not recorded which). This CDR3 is CASSLYGNQPQHF. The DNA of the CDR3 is TGTGCCAGCAGCTTATACGGTAATCAGCCCCAGCATTTT.